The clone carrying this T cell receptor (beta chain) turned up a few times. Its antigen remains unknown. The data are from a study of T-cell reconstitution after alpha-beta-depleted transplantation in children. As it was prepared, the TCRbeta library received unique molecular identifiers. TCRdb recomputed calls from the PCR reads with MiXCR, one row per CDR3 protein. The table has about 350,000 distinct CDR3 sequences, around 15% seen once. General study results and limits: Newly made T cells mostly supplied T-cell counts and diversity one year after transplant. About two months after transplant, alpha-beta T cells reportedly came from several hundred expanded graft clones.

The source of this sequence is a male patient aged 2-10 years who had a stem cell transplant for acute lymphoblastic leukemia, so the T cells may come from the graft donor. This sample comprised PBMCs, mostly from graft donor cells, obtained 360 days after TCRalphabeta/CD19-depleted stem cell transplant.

Written as DNA, the CDR3 is TGTGCCAGCAGCCAAGAAAGCGGAAAAAGGGTAGACGAGCAGTACTTC. It encodes CASSQESGKRVDEQYF. J is TRBJ2-7 and V is TRBV3-1; D might be TRBD2 (5 bases). Germline V gives CDR1 LGHDT, CDR2 YNNKEL (reference sequence). Between the trimmed V and J ends, which lost 0 bases and 5 bases, there was a span of 17 bases. There are 16 residues in the CDR3.